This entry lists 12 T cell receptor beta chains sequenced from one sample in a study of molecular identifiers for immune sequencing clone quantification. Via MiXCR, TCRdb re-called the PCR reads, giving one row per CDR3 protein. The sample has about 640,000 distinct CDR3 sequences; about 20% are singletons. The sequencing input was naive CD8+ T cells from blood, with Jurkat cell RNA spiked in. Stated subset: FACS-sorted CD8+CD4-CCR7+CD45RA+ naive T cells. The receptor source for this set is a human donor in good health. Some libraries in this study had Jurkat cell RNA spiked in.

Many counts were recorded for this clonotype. CDR3 amino acids: CASSLDYKMGKMNTEAFF. CDR3 coding DNA: TGTGCCAGCAGCCTAGACTACAAAATGGGAAAAATGAACACTGAAGCTTTCTTT. The rearrangement links TRBV7-9 to TRBJ1-1; D ambiguous. This CDR3 is 18 amino acids long. V was pared by 5 bases and J by 0 bases, with 22 bases between. The germline V gene has CDR1 SEHNR and CDR2 FQNEAQ (reference sequence).

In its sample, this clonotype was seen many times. CDR3 nucleotides: TGTGCCAGCTGGTCCAGGTTTAGCACAGATACGCAGTATTTT. Encoded protein: CASWSRFSTDTQYF. The V and J genes are TRBV7-9 and TRBJ2-3, with D hard to call. CDR1 and CDR2 from the germline V gene are SEHNR and FQNEAQ (reference sequence). The length of the CDR3 is 14 residues. V gave up 8 bases and J gave up 0 bases, with 12 bases separating them.

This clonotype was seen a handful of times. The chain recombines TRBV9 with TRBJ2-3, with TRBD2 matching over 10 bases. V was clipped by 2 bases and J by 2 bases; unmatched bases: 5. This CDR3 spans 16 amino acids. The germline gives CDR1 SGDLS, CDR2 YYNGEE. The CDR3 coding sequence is TGTGCCAGCAGCGTTCTAGCGGGGGATTTCACAGATACGCAGTATTTT. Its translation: CASSVLAGDFTDTQYF.

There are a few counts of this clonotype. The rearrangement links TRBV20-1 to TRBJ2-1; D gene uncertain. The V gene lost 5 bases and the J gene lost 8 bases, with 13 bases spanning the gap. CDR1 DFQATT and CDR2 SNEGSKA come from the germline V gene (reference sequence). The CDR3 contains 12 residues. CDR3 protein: CSALRIGDEQFF. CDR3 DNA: TGCAGTGCTCTACGGATCGGCGATGAGCAGTTCTTC.

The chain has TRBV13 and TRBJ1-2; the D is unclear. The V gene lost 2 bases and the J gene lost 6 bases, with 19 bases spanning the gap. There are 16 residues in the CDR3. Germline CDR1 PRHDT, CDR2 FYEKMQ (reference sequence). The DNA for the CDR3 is TGTGCCAGCAGCTTACTTATCGGGAACCCCATTGATGGCTACACCTTC. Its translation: CASSLLIGNPIDGYTF.

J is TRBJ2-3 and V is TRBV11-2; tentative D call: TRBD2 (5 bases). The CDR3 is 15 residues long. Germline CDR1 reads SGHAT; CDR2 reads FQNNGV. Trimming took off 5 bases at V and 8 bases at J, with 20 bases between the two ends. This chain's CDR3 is CASSPVASRDGTQYF. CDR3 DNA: TGTGCCAGCAGCCCGGTGGCTAGCCGGGATGGTACGCAGTATTTT.

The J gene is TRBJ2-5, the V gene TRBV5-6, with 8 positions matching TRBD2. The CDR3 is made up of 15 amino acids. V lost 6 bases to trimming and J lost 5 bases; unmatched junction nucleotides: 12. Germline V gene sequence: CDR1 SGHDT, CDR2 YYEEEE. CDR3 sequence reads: CASNLRGAGAETQYF. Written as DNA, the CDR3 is TGTGCCAGCAACCTGCGGGGGGCCGGCGCCGAGACCCAGTACTTC.

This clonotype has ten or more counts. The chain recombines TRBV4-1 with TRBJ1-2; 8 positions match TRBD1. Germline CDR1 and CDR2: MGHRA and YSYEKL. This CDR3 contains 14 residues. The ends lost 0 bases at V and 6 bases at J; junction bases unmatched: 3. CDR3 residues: CASSQDPGGDGYTF. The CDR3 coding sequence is TGCGCCAGCAGCCAAGATCCAGGGGGCGATGGCTACACCTTC.

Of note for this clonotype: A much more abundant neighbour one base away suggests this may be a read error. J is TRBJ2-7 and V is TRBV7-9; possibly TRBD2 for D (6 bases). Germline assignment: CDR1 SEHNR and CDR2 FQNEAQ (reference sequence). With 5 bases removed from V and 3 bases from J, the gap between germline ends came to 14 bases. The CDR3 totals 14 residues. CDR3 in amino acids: CASSQSGLVYEQYF. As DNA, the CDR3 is TGTGCCAGCAGCCAGTCGGGACTGGTCTACGAGCAGTACTTC.

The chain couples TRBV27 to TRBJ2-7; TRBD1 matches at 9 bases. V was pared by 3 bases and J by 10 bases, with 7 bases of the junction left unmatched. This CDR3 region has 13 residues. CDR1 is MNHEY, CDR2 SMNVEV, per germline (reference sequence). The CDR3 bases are TGTGCCAGCAGTTTTGACAGGGGGAGGCTCCAGTACTTC. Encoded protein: CASSFDRGRLQYF.

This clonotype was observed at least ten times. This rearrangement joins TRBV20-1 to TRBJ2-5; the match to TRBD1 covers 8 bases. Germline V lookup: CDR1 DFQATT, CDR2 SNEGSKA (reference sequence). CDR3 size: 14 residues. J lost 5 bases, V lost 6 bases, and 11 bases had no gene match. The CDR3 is CSAGTETGVETQYF. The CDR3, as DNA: TGCAGTGCCGGGACCGAGACAGGGGTGGAGACCCAGTACTTC.

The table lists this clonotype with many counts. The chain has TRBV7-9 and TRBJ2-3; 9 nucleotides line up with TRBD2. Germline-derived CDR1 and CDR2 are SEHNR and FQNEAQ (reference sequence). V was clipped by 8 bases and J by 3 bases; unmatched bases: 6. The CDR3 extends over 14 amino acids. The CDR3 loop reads CASGSGSKTDTQYF. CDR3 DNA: TGTGCCAGCGGTAGCGGGAGTAAGACAGATACGCAGTATTTT.